This T cell receptor beta chain was sequenced for a study of graft-versus-host responses after intestinal transplantation (dated by TCRdb to the early 2020s). With respect to the entire study: The transplants that recipients received were multivisceral, liver-intestinal, or isolated intestinal. Rather than being sequenced by the commercial service, samples from three later patients were sequenced in-house on an Illumina MiSeq and processed with MiXCR. To identify alloreactive clones, pre-transplant mixed lymphocyte reaction products were sequenced and then compared with unstimulated pre-transplant donor and recipient T cells. Of the 20 to 25 intestinal transplant recipients enrolled in the cohort, one of whom was a retransplant, 3 patients without pretransplant specimens were excluded. Every recipient was given anti-thymocyte globulin induction, followed by around three years of maintenance tacrolimus and steroids. After intestinal transplantation, graft-versus-host and host-versus-graft alloreactive T cell clones were followed in the graft, circulation and bone marrow using bulk TCR-beta CDR3 sequencing. A peak of at least 4% donor T cells among recipient peripheral blood mononuclear cells was the definition used for donor T cell macrochimerism.

Findings and caveats that apply to the study as a whole: Conclusions were limited by the relatively low number and heterogeneity of intestinal transplant patients. GvH clones were detected in recipient bone marrow, and some of these GvH clones were observed earlier in ileal mucosa or blood, consistent with an intestinal mucosal origin. Early after transplant, declines in HvG clones were associated with peak levels of circulating GvH clones. Patients with donor T cell macrochimerism had high GvH to HvG T cell clonal ratios in their allografts.

Remarks on this clone: Its binding antigen is unknown. Base-call qualities are not available, and no considerably larger clone is one nucleotide away.

Read against the paper, the sample's time point label means: cells obtained before transplantation from donor or recipient. CD3+CD4+ and CD3+CD8+ populations were FACS-sorted from unstimulated pre-transplant donor and recipient cells taken from spleen or lymph nodes. Libraries were prepared through the immunoSEQ multiplex PCR assay. For most patients, genomic DNA was isolated using the Qiagen DNeasy Blood and Tissue Kit and was shipped frozen to Adaptive Biotechnologies for TCR sequencing. For most patients, genomic DNA was subjected to high-throughput TCR-beta CDR3 sequencing by Adaptive Biotechnologies. The study's own analysis went as follows. Adaptive's ImmunoSEQ software was the source of the TCR sequencing data for about 20 patients, while a few other patients were processed with MiXCR and VDJtools. To correct CD4 versus CD8 sorting errors, any sequence found in both subsets at a frequency ratio below 5:1 was removed. Because the origin of CDR3 nucleotide sequences shared between donor and recipient could not be assigned, those sequences were removed. To be classed as alloreactive, a clone needed at least 2-fold expansion over unstimulated cells and a minimum CFSE-low frequency of 0.002% (template counts) or 0.001% (read counts). A clone was considered mappable if detected in the sequenced pre-transplant spleen, lymph node, or MLR CFSE-low populations of the donor or recipient. The cumulative frequency of alloreactive clones was calculated as a percentage of all sequences, weighted by copy number. TCRdb carries this immuneACCESS record with in-frame sequences only. Its versions omit some clonotypes, under half of them owing to an unresolved V gene in the studies checked, with the rest unexplained. The DNA gave D and trimming, while V, J and clone size come from that table. This sample holds roughly 99,000 clones; around 90% were observed only once. The leading ten clones occupy over 0.6% of the sample.

The CDR3 holds 16 amino acids from the cysteine to the phenylalanine. Of the read, only the CDR3 DNA is kept; its 48 bases are in frame from base 1. CDR1 is given as SGHKS and CDR2 as YYEKEE, both from the germline V gene (reference sequence). V loses 4 bases, J loses 0 bases, and the germline ends lie 14 bases apart. Recombination linked TRBV5-5 to TRBJ2-4; tentative D gene TRBD2, with 6 bases matching. The TCR sequence derives from a human donor who was the organ donor for an intestinal transplant. Sequencing was performed on unstimulated CD4+ T cells sorted from spleen or lymph node cells, taken before transplant. The CDR3 region: CASSPGGDLAKNIQYF. The DNA sequence follows: TGTGCCAGCAGCCCTGGAGGGGACCTAGCCAAAAACATTCAGTACTTC.